The clone carrying this T cell receptor beta chain was seen only a few times. Its antigen is unknown. The data stem from a study of T cell repertoires in cytomegalovirus infection. Study summary: Through public TCR beta signatures, both CMV infection and matching HLA type were indicated. Study results and limitations: Dominant in the ex vivo response were TCR beta clonotypes restricted by HLA-C and specific for CMV. Totalled public TCR beta family frequency picked out people who carried CMV plus the relevant HLA.

Between the trimmed V and J ends, which lost 7 bases and 0 bases, there was a span of 13 bases. Germline CDR1 and CDR2: MDHEN and SYDVKM. There are 15 residues in the CDR3. TCRdb itself ran the reads through MiXCR, one entry per CDR3 protein. Of about 490,000 distinct CDR3 sequences detected, about 26% appear once; the ten largest clones hold approximately 13%. The chain employs TRBV28 and TRBJ2-4; tentative D call: TRBD2 (6 bases). Sequenced material: PBMCs. The receptor comes from a human donor in good health (CMV status not recorded). Some clones in this sample may be carry-over from other donors' samples. The CDR3 bases are TGTGCCAGCACCCCCGGGGGAATAGCCAAAAACATTCAGTACTTC. This gives the protein CASTPGGIAKNIQYF.